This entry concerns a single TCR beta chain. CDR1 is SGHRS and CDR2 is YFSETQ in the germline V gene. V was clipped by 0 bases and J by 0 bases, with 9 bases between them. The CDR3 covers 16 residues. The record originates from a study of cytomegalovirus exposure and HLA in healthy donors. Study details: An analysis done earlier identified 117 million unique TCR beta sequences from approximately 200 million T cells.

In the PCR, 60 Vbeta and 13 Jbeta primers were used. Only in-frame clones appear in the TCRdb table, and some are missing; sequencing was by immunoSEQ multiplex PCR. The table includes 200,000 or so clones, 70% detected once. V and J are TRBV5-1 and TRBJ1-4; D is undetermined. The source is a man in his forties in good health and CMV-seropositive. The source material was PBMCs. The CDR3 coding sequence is TGCGCCAGCAGCTTGGCGAGCCCCTCAACTAATGAAAAACTGTTTTTT. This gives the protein CASSLASPSTNEKLFF.